This T cell receptor beta chain emerged from a study of T-cell reconstitution after alpha-beta-depleted transplantation in children. General study results and limits: T-cell counts and diversity at one year following transplant were attributed mainly to newly produced T cells. Approximately two months post-transplant, alpha-beta T cells reportedly originated from several hundred expanded graft clones. Certain patients had high TCRbeta diversity at day 60, and it came from recipient T cells and thymic progenitors that survived.

The CDR3 has 15 amino acids. The germline V gene has CDR1 MNHNS and CDR2 SASEGT. About this clonotype itself: Its antigen remains unidentified. A read error may produce the germline difference seen at one junction end.

Construction of the TCRbeta library involved unique molecular identifiers. TCRdb re-called the PCR reads with MiXCR, one entry per CDR3 protein. This sample has fewer than 550,000 distinct CDR3 sequences, with about an eighth found just once. The TCR was taken from a female patient aged 2-15 years who had a stem cell transplant for aplastic anemia, so the T cells may come from the graft donor. This chain connects TRBV6-1 to TRBJ2-2; D tentatively reads TRBD1 or TRBD2 (5 bases each). The sample consisted of PBMCs, mostly from graft donor cells, taken 180 days after TCRalphabeta/CD19-depleted stem cell transplant. This CDR3 reads CASSERDAGTGDLFF. DNA for the CDR3: TGTGCCAGCAGTGAACGAGACGCTGGGACCGGGGACCTGTTTTTT.